This T cell receptor (beta chain) was sequenced in a study of T-cell memory formation after mild COVID-19 (dated by TCRdb to about 2021). For the wider study: TCR sequence clusters from the two donors were found to be largely donor specific. T-cell clones expanding and contracting after mild COVID-19 in a couple of donors were tracked by longitudinal TCRalpha and TCRbeta repertoire sequencing. The cohort comprised two young, previously healthy adult volunteers, one female and one male.

PBMCs were isolated by Ficoll-Paque density gradient centrifugation. Worth noting for this clonotype: This receptor's antigen is unknown. The input lacks base qualities; no much larger clone sits a single base away.

Sequencing was carried out with an Illumina NovaSeq 6000. cDNA libraries for TCRalpha and TCRbeta were prepared by 5'RACE using constant-segment primers, with sample barcodes and unique molecular identifiers added. Trizol reagent was used to extract RNA from every sample. Amplification of the libraries took two PCR steps, and the second step added a second sample barcode plus Illumina TruSeq adapters. The libraries were sequenced on an Illumina NovaSeq using 2 x 150 bp paired-end reads. The authors' analysis ran thus. With migec v1.2.7, reads were demultiplexed and then collapsed into UMI-guided consensus sequences. With mixcr v2.1.11, UMI consensuses were aligned to TRA and TRB V and J templates and assembled into clonotypes. Expanded or contracted clonotypes were those called significant by both edgeR and NoisET, with noise models trained on biological replicates. For edgeR calls, the thresholds were a false discovery rate-adjusted p below 0.01 and a log2 fold-change of 1. As an exploratory analysis of dynamics, max-normalized trajectories of the 1000 most abundant clonotypes were examined with PCA combined with hierarchical clustering. Each responding clone was given a CD4 or CD8 phenotype based on the CD4+ and CD8+ repertoires, which had been sequenced separately. TCRdb reprocessing: public reads trimmed at Q25 with fastp, clones called with MiXCR, in-frame beta chains kept. Identical CDR3 protein sequences are pooled into one entry, listed with their most common genes and DNA. The V and J calls here are based on TCRdb, not the publication. This sample has around 470,000 distinct CDR3 sequences in its table, and around 18% of those were observed once. Around 8.4% of the sample comes from the top ten.

Paper-wide results and their limitations: The second-wave clones that peaked on day 37 were not confirmed to be SARS-CoV-2 specific. Balanced CD4/CD8 phenotypes were observed for clones contracting from day 15 to 85, whereas a bias towards CD4+ was observed for a second wave of clones expanding from day 15 to 37. Some responding clones were detected in pre-infection memory, suggesting pre-existing cross-reactive memory T cells joined the SARS-CoV-2 response. Contracting CD4+ clones were found mainly in CM and EM memory subsets, while CD8+ clones were enriched in EMRA. Only a couple of mild cases were covered in the study, and larger cohorts including severe cases with pre-infection samples were considered necessary.

According to the germline V gene (reference sequence), CDR1 reads MNHNY and CDR2 reads SVGAGI. V is pared back by 6 bases and J by 3 bases, with 11 bases lying between the germline termini. There are 13 amino acids in the CDR3, from cysteine to phenylalanine inclusive. Here the CDR3 DNA is all that survives: 39 bases in frame from base 1. The clonotype was recovered from an adult woman who had mild COVID-19 (a few samples of this study predate the infection). The sample titles of this study are shuffled in the database, so cell type and time point are left out; the donor was told from shared clones. The rearranged chain carries TRBV6-6 and TRBJ2-5; the D gene lacks a confident call. The sample taken for sequencing was PBMCs or a T cell subset sorted from them (not recorded which). The CDR3 region has the sequence CASSLRKEETQYF. The nucleotide sequence is given as TGTGCCAGCAGCCTTCGGAAAGAAGAGACCCAGTACTTC.